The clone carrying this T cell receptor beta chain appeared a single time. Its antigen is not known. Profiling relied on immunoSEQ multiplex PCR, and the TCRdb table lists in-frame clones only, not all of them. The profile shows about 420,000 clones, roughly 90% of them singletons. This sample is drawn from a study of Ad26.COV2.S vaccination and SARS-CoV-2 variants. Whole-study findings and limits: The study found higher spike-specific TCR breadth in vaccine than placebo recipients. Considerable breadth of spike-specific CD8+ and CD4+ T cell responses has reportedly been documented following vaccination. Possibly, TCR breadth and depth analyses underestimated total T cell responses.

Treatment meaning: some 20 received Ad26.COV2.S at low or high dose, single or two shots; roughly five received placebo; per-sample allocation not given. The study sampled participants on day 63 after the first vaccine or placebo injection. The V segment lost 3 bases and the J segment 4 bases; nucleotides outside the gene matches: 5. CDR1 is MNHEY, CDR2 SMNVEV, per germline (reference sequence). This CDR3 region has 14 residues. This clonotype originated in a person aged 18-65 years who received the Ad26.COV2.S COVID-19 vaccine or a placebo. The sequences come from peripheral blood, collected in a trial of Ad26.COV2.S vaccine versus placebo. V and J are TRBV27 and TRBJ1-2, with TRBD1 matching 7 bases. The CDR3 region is CASSFAGGVYGYTF. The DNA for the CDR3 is TGTGCCAGCAGTTTTGCAGGGGGAGTCTATGGCTACACCTTC.